These 5 T cell receptor beta chains share one sample of origin, sequenced in a study of memory CD4+ T cells and cytomegalovirus serostatus. Single viable CD3+CD4+CD8-CD45RO+ cells were sorted as the memory CD4+ T cells. This table comes from immunoSEQ multiplex PCR, and its TCRdb copy is limited to in-frame clones, with some not included. This table holds 75,000 to 90,000 clones, more than 70% found once. The source material was memory CD4+ T cells from blood. These TCRs come from an adult in good health and CMV-seronegative.

The table lists this clone with a count of one. The chain links TRBV6-5 to TRBJ1-2; 7 nucleotides align to TRBD1. The ends lost 7 bases at V and 4 bases at J; junction bases unmatched: 9. Looked up from germline, CDR1 is MNHEY and CDR2 is SVGAGI. The CDR3 totals 14 residues. CDR3 protein: CASIPLQGRYGYTF. The DNA of the CDR3 is TGTGCCAGCATCCCCCTACAGGGGCGCTATGGCTACACCTTC.

In this sample, this clone turned up a few times. V and J are TRBV11-2 and TRBJ1-3; tentatively, D is TRBD1 (6 bases). Germline assignment: CDR1 SGHAT and CDR2 FQNNGV. The length of the CDR3 is 15 residues. Trimming took off 4 bases at V and 5 bases at J, with 15 bases between the two ends. Written as DNA, the CDR3 is TGTGCCAGCAGCTCACTCAGGGGTTTTCGAAACACCATATATTTT. Amino acids: CASSSLRGFRNTIYF.

The rearrangement joins TRBV11-2 to TRBJ2-1; the D is unclear. The CDR3 covers 15 residues. V lost 0 bases, J lost 0 bases, and 6 bases lay in between. CDR1 is SGHAT, CDR2 FQNNGV, per germline. For the CDR3, the DNA is TGTGCCAGCAGCTTAGAAGTTAGCTCCTACAATGAGCAGTTCTTC. Translating gives CASSLEVSSYNEQFF.

The rearrangement joins TRBV28 to TRBJ1-5, with D possibly matching TRBD1 (6 bases). There are 13 residues in the CDR3. Deletions cut 10 bases from V and 4 bases from J, with 14 bases between. Germline CDR1 is MDHEN and CDR2 is SYDVKM. The CDR3 DNA reads TGTGCCACCTCTAGGGGGGGGAATCAGCCCCAGCATTTT. Residues: CATSRGGNQPQHF.

This clone was detected once. V usage is TRBV5-1 and J usage is TRBJ2-5, with D possibly TRBD2 on 5 matching bases. Trimming took off 6 bases at V and 2 bases at J, with 14 bases between the two ends. Looked up from germline, CDR1 is SGHRS and CDR2 is YFSETQ. The CDR3 covers 14 residues. The CDR3 is CASTAGLGQETQYF. CDR3 in DNA: TGCGCCAGCACCGCCGGACTGGGACAAGAGACCCAGTACTTC.